This passage covers 25 T cell receptor beta chains from one sample sequenced in a study of low-dose radiotherapy and immunotherapy resistance in tumors. First-strand cDNA used TRAV- and TRBV-specific primers, covering alpha and beta chains. TCRs were put through around 20 PCR cycles of amplification with Phusion. A constant-region primer and the V-primer adapter served as the primer pair. A single record per CDR3 protein comes from TCRdb applying MiXCR to the reads. The table shows tens of thousands of distinct CDR3 sequences, with around a quarter occurring only once. The time point here: after trial treatment. The treatment: LDRT plus nivolumab, ipilimumab, low-dose cyclophosphamide and aspirin (RACIN trial). This specimen consisted of PBMCs, obtained after low-dose radiotherapy plus immunotherapy. These receptors were obtained from a male donor with prostate cancer.

This clonotype was recorded many times. The genes are TRBV4-1 and TRBJ2-5, with unresolved D. Trimming stripped 1 base from V and 1 base from J, with 10 bases between. This CDR3 is 15 amino acids long. Germline-derived CDR1 and CDR2 are MGHRA and YSYEKL. For the CDR3, the DNA is TGCGCCAGCAGCCAAGGGCGTCAGTTCCAAGAGACCCAGTACTTC. It translates to CASSQGRQFQETQYF.

The sample holds many counts of this clonotype. This chain links TRBV18 with TRBJ2-3, with D perhaps being TRBD1 or TRBD2 (6 bases each). This CDR3 has 15 residues. Germline V gene data show CDR1 as KGHSH and CDR2 as LQKENI. Trimming left V 3 bases short and J 0 bases short, with 10 bases between. CDR3 in DNA: TGTGCCAGCTCACCTGTAGGGGGGAGCACAGATACGCAGTATTTT. Protein: CASSPVGGSTDTQYF. The entire variable domain, with the rest obtained from reference TRBV18 and TRBJ2-3, is as follows: NAGVMQNPRHLVRRRGQEARLRCSPMKGHSHVYWYRQLPEEGLKFMVYLQKENIIDESGMPKERFSAEFPKEGPSILRIQQVVRGDSAAYFCASSPVGGSTDTQYFGPGTRLTVL.

This clonotype was seen at least ten times. The V and J genes are TRBV4-1 and TRBJ1-6; 7 nucleotides align to TRBD1. The J segment lost 7 bases and the V segment lost 4 bases, leaving 7 bases of the junction unmatched. From germline, CDR1 is MGHRA and CDR2 YSYEKL. The CDR3 extends over 15 amino acids. The CDR3, as DNA: TGCGCCAGCAGCCGAACCGGGACAGAGAATTCACCCCTCCACTTT. Encoded protein: CASSRTGTENSPLHF.

The chain combines TRBV15 with TRBJ1-2; D gene ambiguous. Germline V gene data show CDR1 as LNHNV and CDR2 as YYDKDF (reference sequence). The CDR3 covers 15 residues. Trimming took off 4 bases at V and 6 bases at J, with 18 bases between the two ends. The CDR3 reads CATSTGRQEVDGYTF. CDR3 nucleotide sequence: TGTGCCACCAGCACGGGCCGTCAGGAGGTGGATGGCTACACCTTC.

This clonotype came up many times. V gene TRBV29-1 combines with J gene TRBJ2-3; 9 bases are a match to TRBD2. CDR3 length: 14 amino acids. V was pared by 1 base and J by 4 bases, with 3 bases of the junction left unmatched. Germline loops: CDR1 SQVTM, CDR2 ANQGSEA. The CDR3 spells CSVEGSGSSDTQYF. CDR3 bases: TGCAGCGTTGAAGGTAGCGGGAGTTCAGATACGCAGTATTTT.

This clonotype was observed at least ten times. V usage is TRBV7-2 and J usage is TRBJ2-2; 10 nucleotides line up with TRBD1. This CDR3 has 14 residues. Germline assignment: CDR1 SGHTA and CDR2 FQGNSA. The V and J ends lost 5 bases and 7 bases, in that order; junction bases with no gene match: 4. CDR3 sequence reads: CASSATGGGGELFF. The CDR3 nucleotides are TGTGCCAGCAGCGCGACAGGGGGCGGCGGGGAGCTGTTTTTT.

This clonotype has at least ten counts. The chain employs TRBV11-1 and TRBJ2-7, with 7 bases matching TRBD1. The CDR3 is 12 amino acids. Germline CDR1 reads SGHAT; CDR2 reads FQDESV (reference sequence). J gave up 6 bases and V 3 bases, and 2 bases lay outside the gene matches. CDR3 nucleotides: TGTGCCAGCAGCTTTTCAGGGGGCGAGCAGTACTTC. It encodes CASSFSGGEQYF.

This clonotype was detected ten times or more. V gene TRBV29-1 combines with J gene TRBJ1-1, with 7 bases that match TRBD1. CDR3 size: 12 residues. Looked up from germline, CDR1 is SQVTM and CDR2 is ANQGSEA. The junction had 7 bases not matched to a gene; V was cut back by 6 bases and J by 6 bases. The CDR3 nucleotides read TGCAGCGTACTGACAGGGCCCCCTGAAGCTTTCTTT. Residues: CSVLTGPPEAFF.

This clonotype was observed at least ten times. The rearrangement links TRBV2 to TRBJ1-1, with D perhaps matching TRBD1 (5 bases). V was pared by 6 bases and J by 1 base, with 21 bases between. This CDR3 spans 17 amino acids. Germline V lookup: CDR1 SNHLY, CDR2 FYNNEI. CDR3 sequence: CASRTGHSLGENTEAFF. The CDR3 DNA reads as TGTGCCAGCAGAACCGGACACTCCCTTGGGGAGAACACTGAAGCTTTCTTT.

This clonotype was recorded at least ten times. The chain has TRBV5-1 and TRBJ2-4; D possibly corresponds to TRBD2 (6 bases). The CDR3 loop spans 18 amino acids. Germline-derived CDR1 and CDR2 are SGHRS and YFSETQ. Trimming stripped 4 bases from V and 2 bases from J, with 22 bases between. CDR3 DNA sequence: TGCGCCAGCAGCCCGATGATGGAGGGACGTAAACCCAAAAACATTCAGTACTTC. It codes for CASSPMMEGRKPKNIQYF.

This clonotype showed up many times. V and J are TRBV18 and TRBJ1-3; D is possibly TRBD1 (5 bases). The CDR3 sequence is 15 residues long. V lost 6 bases and J 0 bases, leaving 12 bases between the germline ends. Germline assignment: CDR1 KGHSH and CDR2 LQKENI. CDR3 in amino acids: CASSGGRSSGNTIYF. The CDR3 DNA follows: TGTGCCAGCTCCGGGGGAAGGAGCTCTGGAAACACCATATATTTT.

A remark on this clonotype: It differs at one base from a far larger clone, so likely a read error. DNA for the CDR3: TGTGCCAGCAGTTCCTTCCTCACTAGCGGGAGCAATGAGCAGTACTTC. Amino acid sequence: CASSSFLTSGSNEQYF. The chain couples TRBV28 to TRBJ2-7, with TRBD2 matching 11 bases. J lost 7 bases, V lost 4 bases, and 12 bases had no gene match. CDR3 length: 16 amino acids. The germline CDR1 and CDR2 sequences are MDHEN and SYDVKM.

The rearrangement links TRBV20-1 to TRBJ1-1; D ambiguous. V was pared by 6 bases and J by 8 bases, with 13 bases between. The germline CDR1 and CDR2 sequences are DFQATT and SNEGSKA (reference sequence). The CDR3 has 11 amino acids. The CDR3 nucleotides read TGCAGTGCCACCCCCCAGTTGGAAGCTTTCTTT. This gives the protein CSATPQLEAFF.

Regarding this clonotype: With a far larger clone one base away, a read error is the likely cause. The gene calls are TRBV6-1 and TRBJ1-4; D might be TRBD1 (6 bases). The CDR3 runs 14 residues. Germline CDR1 reads MNHNS; CDR2 reads SASEGT. CDR3 nucleotides: TGTGCCGGCAGTAAGCAGGGGACTAATGAAAAACTGTTTTTT. It is translated as CAGSKQGTNEKLFF.

This clonotype was observed at least ten times. The chain has TRBV7-6 and TRBJ2-7; D is possibly TRBD2 (5 bases). Germline V gives CDR1 SGHVS, CDR2 FNYEAQ. Trimming took off 1 base at V and 2 bases at J, with 9 bases between the two ends. The CDR3 runs 14 residues. The CDR3 nucleotides are TGTGCCAGCAGCTTAGGGGTGGGAGCCTACGAGCAGTACTTC. Translated: CASSLGVGAYEQYF.

Notes on this clonotype: The likely explanation is a read error, given a far larger clone one base away. This chain joins TRBV13 and TRBJ1-6, with TRBD1 identical over 7 bases. The CDR3 totals 15 residues. CDR1 is PRHDT, CDR2 FYEKMQ, per germline (reference sequence). As DNA, the CDR3 is TGTGCCAGCAGCTCGTTAACAGGGGACAATTCACCCCCCCACTTT. Protein sequence: CASSSLTGDNSPPHF.

Comments on this clonotype: This likely reflects a read error, since a far larger clone is one base away. CDR3 bases: TGTGCCAGCAGTGGACAGGGGGCTTTGACCACAGATAGGCAGTATTTT. Translated: CASSGQGALTTDRQYF. The chain couples TRBV13 to TRBJ2-3; 11 nucleotides match TRBD1. Germline CDR1 is PRHDT and CDR2 is FYEKMQ (reference sequence). The CDR3 contains 16 residues.

This clonotype was found many times. Relative to the germline gene, one junction end is altered; a read error may explain this. The V gene is TRBV5-3, the J gene TRBJ1-6; D gene ambiguous. TRBV5-3 is classed as an ORF, of uncertain function. The CDR3 covers 14 residues. CDR3: CASSSSRHNSPLHF. The CDR3 nucleotides are TGTGCCAGCAGCTCCTCGAGGCATAATTCACCCCTCCACTTT.

This clonotype was counted only a few times. This chain connects TRBV6-2 or TRBV6-3 to TRBJ1-3; the match to TRBD1 covers 7 bases. The germline V gene encodes CDR1 MNHEY and CDR2 SVGEGT. This CDR3 contains 15 residues. The V and J ends lost 4 bases and 1 base, in that order; junction bases with no gene match: 4. CDR3 protein: CASSSSTGSGNTIYF. The CDR3 DNA reads TGTGCCAGCAGTTCCTCGACAGGGTCTGGAAACACCATATATTTT.

This clonotype was seen more than once but under ten times. The chain recombines TRBV6-8 with TRBJ1-4, with D unresolved. Germline V gene sequence: CDR1 MNHGY, CDR2 SAAAGT. The CDR3 contains 14 residues. V lost 5 bases, J lost 1 base, and 8 bases lay in between. This CDR3 is CASSQLQTNEKLFF. CDR3 sequence (DNA): TGTGCCAGCAGTCAACTACAAACTAATGAAAAACTGTTTTTT.

The chain is built from TRBV5-1 and TRBJ2-1, with 7 bases that match TRBD1. Trimming removed 0 bases from V and 7 bases from J; junction bases left unmatched: 10. CDR3 length equals 16 residues. Germline V gives CDR1 SGHRS, CDR2 YFSETQ. CDR3 in amino acids: CASSLVTGPGSNEQFF. CDR3 coding DNA: TGCGCCAGCAGCTTGGTGACAGGGCCTGGAAGTAATGAGCAGTTCTTC.

In this sample, this clonotype turned up many times. The chain carries TRBV2 and TRBJ2-3; D not resolved. Germline CDR1 is SNHLY and CDR2 is FYNNEI. V was cut by 7 bases and J by 0 bases, with 11 bases left in between. The CDR3 spans 14 residues. The CDR3: CASTGLSSTDTQYF. CDR3 nucleotides: TGTGCCAGCACGGGCTTATCTAGCACAGATACGCAGTATTTT.

Many counts were recorded for this clonotype. The V and J genes are TRBV4-2 and TRBJ1-3; 7 bases fit TRBD1. The CDR3 runs to 15 residues. Germline V gene sequence: CDR1 LGHNA, CDR2 YNFKEQ. Trimming at V came to 7 bases and at J to 4 bases, leaving 10 bases not matched to a gene. CDR3 sequence: CASTPDRLWGNTIYF. Here the CDR3 DNA reads TGTGCCAGCACCCCGGACAGGTTATGGGGAAACACCATATATTTT.

Of note for this clonotype: It differs at one base from a far larger clone, so likely a read error. V and J are TRBV27 and TRBJ2-6, with D tentatively TRBD1 or TRBD2 (5 bases each). The CDR3 length is 15 residues. V dropped 11 bases and J dropped 4 bases, with 18 bases sitting between them. CDR1 and CDR2 (germline): MNHEY, SMNVEV (reference sequence). CDR3 region: CACRRSGTGANVLTF. The CDR3 nucleotides read TGTGCCTGCCGTCGGTCAGGGACCGGGGCCAACGTCCTGACTTTC.

V and J are TRBV30 and TRBJ2-7, with no clear D. The CDR3 contains 11 residues. V was shortened by 4 bases and J by 5 bases, with 9 bases between the two germline ends. Germline V gives CDR1 GTSNPN, CDR2 SVGIG (reference sequence). CDR3 coding DNA: TGTGCCTGGAAGCGTAGGGACGAGCAGTACTTC. Translated, it gives CAWKRRDEQYF.